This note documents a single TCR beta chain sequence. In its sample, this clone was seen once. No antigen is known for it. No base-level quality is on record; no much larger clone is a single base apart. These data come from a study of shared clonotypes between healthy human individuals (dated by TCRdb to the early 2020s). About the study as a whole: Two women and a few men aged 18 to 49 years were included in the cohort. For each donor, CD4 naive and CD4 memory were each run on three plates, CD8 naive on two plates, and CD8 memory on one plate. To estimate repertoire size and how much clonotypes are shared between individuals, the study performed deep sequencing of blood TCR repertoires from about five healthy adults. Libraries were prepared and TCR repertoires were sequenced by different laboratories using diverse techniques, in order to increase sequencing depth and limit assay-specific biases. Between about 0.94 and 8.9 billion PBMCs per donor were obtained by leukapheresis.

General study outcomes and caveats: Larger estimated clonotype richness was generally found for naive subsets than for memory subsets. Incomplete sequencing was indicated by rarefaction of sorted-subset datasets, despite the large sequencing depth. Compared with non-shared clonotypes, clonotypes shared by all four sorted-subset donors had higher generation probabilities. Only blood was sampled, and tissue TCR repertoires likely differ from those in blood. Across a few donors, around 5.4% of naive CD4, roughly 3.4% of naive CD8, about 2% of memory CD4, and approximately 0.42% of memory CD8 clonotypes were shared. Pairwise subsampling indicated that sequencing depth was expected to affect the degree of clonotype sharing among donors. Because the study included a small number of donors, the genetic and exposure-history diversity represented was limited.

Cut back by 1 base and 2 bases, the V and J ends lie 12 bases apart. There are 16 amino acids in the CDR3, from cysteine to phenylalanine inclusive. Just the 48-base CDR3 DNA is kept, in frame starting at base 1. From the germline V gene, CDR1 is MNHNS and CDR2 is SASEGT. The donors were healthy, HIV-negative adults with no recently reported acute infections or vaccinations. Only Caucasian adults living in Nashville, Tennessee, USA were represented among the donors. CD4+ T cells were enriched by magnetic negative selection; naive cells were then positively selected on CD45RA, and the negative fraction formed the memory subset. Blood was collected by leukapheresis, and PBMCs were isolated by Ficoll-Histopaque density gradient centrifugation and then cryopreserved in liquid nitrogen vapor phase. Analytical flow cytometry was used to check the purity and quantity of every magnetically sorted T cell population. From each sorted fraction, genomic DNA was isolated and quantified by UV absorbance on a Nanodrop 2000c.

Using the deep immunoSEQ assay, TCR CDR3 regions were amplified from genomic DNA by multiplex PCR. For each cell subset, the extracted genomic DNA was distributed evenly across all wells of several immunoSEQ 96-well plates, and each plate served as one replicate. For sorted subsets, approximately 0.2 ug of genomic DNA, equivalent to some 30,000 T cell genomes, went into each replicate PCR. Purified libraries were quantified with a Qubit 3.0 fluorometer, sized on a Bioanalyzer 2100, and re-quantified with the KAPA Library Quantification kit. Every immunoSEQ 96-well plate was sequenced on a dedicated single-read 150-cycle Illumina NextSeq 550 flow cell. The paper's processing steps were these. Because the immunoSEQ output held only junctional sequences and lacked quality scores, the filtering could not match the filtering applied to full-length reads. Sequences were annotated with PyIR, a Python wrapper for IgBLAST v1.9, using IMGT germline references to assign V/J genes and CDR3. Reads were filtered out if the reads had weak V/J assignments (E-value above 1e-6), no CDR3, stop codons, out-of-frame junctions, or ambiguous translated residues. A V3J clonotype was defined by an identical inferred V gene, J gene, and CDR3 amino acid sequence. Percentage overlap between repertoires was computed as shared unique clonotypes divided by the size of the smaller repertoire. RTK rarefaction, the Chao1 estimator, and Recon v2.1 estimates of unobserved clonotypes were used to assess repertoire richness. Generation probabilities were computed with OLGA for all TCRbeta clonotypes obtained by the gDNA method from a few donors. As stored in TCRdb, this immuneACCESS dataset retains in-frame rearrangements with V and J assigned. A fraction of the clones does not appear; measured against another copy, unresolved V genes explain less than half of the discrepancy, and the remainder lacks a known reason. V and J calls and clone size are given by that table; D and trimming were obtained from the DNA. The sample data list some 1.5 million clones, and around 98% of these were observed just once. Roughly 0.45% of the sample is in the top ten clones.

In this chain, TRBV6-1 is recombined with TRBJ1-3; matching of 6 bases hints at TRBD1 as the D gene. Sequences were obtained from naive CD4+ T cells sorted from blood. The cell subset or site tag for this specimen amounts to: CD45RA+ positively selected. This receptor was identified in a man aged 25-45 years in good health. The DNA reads TGTGCCAGCAGTGAAGTAAGGACAGTAACTGGAAACACCATATATTTT. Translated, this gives CASSEVRTVTGNTIYF.